The 14 T cell receptor beta chains in this list originate from one sample, sequenced in a study of type 1 and type 2 diabetes patients. PCR was run on genomic DNA. The TCR beta CDR3 region was amplified using 30 forward and 13 reverse primers. TCRdb reanalysed the multiplex PCR reads using MiXCR and keeps one entry per CDR3 protein. The top ten hold around 15% of the sample, which has more than 250,000 distinct CDR3 sequences, 45% to 60% seen once. The sample consisted of peripheral blood mononuclear cells (PBMCs). The receptors shown here come from a man younger than 35 with type 2 diabetes.

The chain joins TRBV27 to TRBJ2-3, with TRBD1 as a possible D gene (5 bases). This CDR3 spans 16 amino acids. V was pared by 1 base and J by 0 bases, with 11 bases between. The V gene's germline CDR1 is MNHEY and CDR2 SMNVEV (reference sequence). The CDR3 protein is CASSLFRRASTDTQYF. CDR3 in DNA: TGTGCCAGCAGTTTATTTCGCAGGGCTAGCACAGATACGCAGTATTTT.

J is TRBJ2-3 and V is TRBV12-5; D not resolved. The CDR3 is 14 amino acids. The V end was cut by 3 bases, the J end by 2 bases, with 9 bases between. CDR1 is LGHNT and CDR2 is FRNRAP in the germline V gene. The CDR3 DNA sequence: TGTGCTAGTGGTTTCCCTCCGGACACAGATACGCAGTATTTT. It yields the protein CASGFPPDTDTQYF.

This clonotype was detected only a few times. This chain joins TRBV28 and TRBJ2-5, with 7 bases lining up with TRBD2. The germline V gene encodes CDR1 MDHEN and CDR2 SYDVKM. The CDR3 length is 16 residues. V was clipped by 4 bases and J by 5 bases; unmatched bases: 13. The CDR3 reads CASSSILAEVGETQYF. CDR3 sequence (DNA): TGTGCCAGCAGTTCAATTCTAGCGGAGGTGGGGGAGACCCAGTACTTC.

This clonotype was found a few times. This chain connects TRBV4-3 to TRBJ2-3; tentative D call: TRBD2 (5 bases). V lost 1 base and J lost 4, with 6 bases in between. CDR1 LGHNA and CDR2 YSLEER come from the germline V gene. The CDR3 extends over 13 amino acids. CDR3 sequence reads: CASSQGRADTQYF. The CDR3 DNA reads TGCGCCAGCAGCCAAGGGCGGGCAGATACGCAGTATTTT.

The chain has TRBV4-1 and TRBJ2-1; 8 bases are shared with TRBD1. The junction had 9 bases not matched to a gene; V was cut back by 5 bases and J by 6 bases. The CDR3 has 15 amino acids. CDR1 MGHRA and CDR2 YSYEKL come from the germline V gene. CDR3 nucleotides: TGCGCCAGCAGCGTTCCGGGACAGGTGGGCAATGAGCAGTTCTTC. Its protein product is CASSVPGQVGNEQFF.

The V and J genes are TRBV7-3 and TRBJ1-2; 9 nucleotides align to TRBD1. The V segment lost 0 bases and the J segment 3 bases; nucleotides outside the gene matches: 8. The germline gives CDR1 SGHTA, CDR2 FQGTGA. The length of the CDR3 is 17 residues. The CDR3 protein is CASSLTVARDRDYGYTF. The DNA of the CDR3 is TGTGCCAGCAGCTTAACCGTTGCCCGGGACAGGGACTATGGCTACACCTTC.

V gene TRBV4-1 combines with J gene TRBJ1-1, with D unclear. The CDR3 consists of 14 residues. From germline, CDR1 is MGHRA and CDR2 YSYEKL. With 3 bases removed from V and 0 bases from J, the gap between germline ends came to 8 bases. CDR3 residues: CASSQESLNTEAFF. DNA for the CDR3: TGCGCCAGCAGCCAGGAAAGCTTGAACACTGAAGCTTTCTTT.

The chain links TRBV20-1 to TRBJ2-7, with 11 nucleotides matching TRBD2. The junction had 8 bases not matched to a gene; V was cut back by 6 bases and J by 1 base. CDR1 is DFQATT, CDR2 SNEGSKA, per germline (reference sequence). The CDR3 is 15 amino acids. The chain's CDR3 is CSAVSSGRISYEQYF. The CDR3 nucleotides read TGCAGTGCCGTGTCTAGCGGGAGGATATCCTACGAGCAGTACTTC.

The chain uses TRBV11-2 and TRBJ1-1, with D uncertain. This CDR3 spans 12 amino acids. V gave up 3 bases and J gave up 5 bases, with 7 bases separating them. Germline V gene data show CDR1 as SGHAT and CDR2 as FQNNGV. The DNA of the CDR3 is TGTGCCAGCAGCTTTATGCAAACTGAAGCTTTCTTT. Translating it yields CASSFMQTEAFF.

This chain links TRBV5-1 with TRBJ1-4; the D is unclear. The germline V gene has CDR1 SGHRS and CDR2 YFSETQ. V lost 5 bases to trimming and J lost 2 bases, with 10 bases between them. The CDR3 has 14 amino acids. The CDR3 is CASRSDVTNEKLFF. CDR3 sequence (DNA): TGCGCCAGCAGGTCGGACGTGACTAATGAAAAACTGTTTTTT.

V is TRBV27 and J is TRBJ1-6, with a possible D match to TRBD1 (5 bases). V lost 2 bases, J lost 14 bases, and 13 bases lay in between. Germline assignment: CDR1 MNHEY and CDR2 SMNVEV (reference sequence). The CDR3 consists of 13 residues. As DNA, the CDR3 is TGTGCCAGCAGTTTACGGGGCGAAGGGTCCCTCCACTTT. Translating it yields CASSLRGEGSLHF.

The chain employs TRBV6-1 and TRBJ2-3, with D maybe TRBD1 (5 bases). The CDR3 contains 16 residues. V was pared by 6 bases and J by 4 bases, with 20 bases between. Per the germline V gene, CDR1 is MNHNS and CDR2 is SASEGT. CDR3 residues: CASRQAPTVYADTQYF. The CDR3 DNA is TGTGCCAGCAGACAGGCCCCCACGGTGTATGCAGATACGCAGTATTTT.

This clonotype was detected only a few times. This chain links TRBV7-3 with TRBJ2-2, with TRBD1 identical over 8 bases. From germline, CDR1 is SGHTA and CDR2 FQGTGA. The CDR3 length is 16 residues. V trimming: 5 bases; J trimming: 0 bases; junction bases outside the gene matches: 5. The CDR3 DNA reads as TGTGCCAGCAGCCAGGGGGCGGGGTCGAACACCGGGGAGCTGTTTTTT. This sequence encodes CASSQGAGSNTGELFF.

The chain is built from TRBV2 and TRBJ1-5, with 7 bases identical to TRBD1. Losses at the gene ends were 6 bases for V and 3 bases for J; bases not matched to a gene: 17. This CDR3 contains 18 residues. CDR1 is SNHLY, CDR2 FYNNEI, per germline. CDR3 loop: CASRLGQRLGGTNQPQHF. CDR3 DNA sequence: TGTGCCAGCAGATTGGGACAGCGTCTAGGGGGCACCAATCAGCCCCAGCATTTT.